This T cell receptor (beta chain) is from a study of early stage breast cancer tumors. Each sample had two DNA replicates, 0.5 ug blood or around 1.5 ug tissue. Sequencing was performed with immunoSEQ multiplex PCR; in TCRdb, only in-frame clones are kept and a portion is missing. The sample yields roughly 49,000 clones, around 80% seen once. The CDR3 loop spans 13 amino acids. Germline V gene lookup returns CDR1 MNHEY and CDR2 SVGAGI. V was pared by 9 bases and J by 0 bases, with 12 bases between. Sequencing was done on a sample of blood. The V call is TRBV6-5, the J call TRBJ2-7; TRBD2 might be the D (5 bases). The sequence was collected from a person aged 35-49 years with breast cancer. The CDR3 DNA reads TGTGCCAGTTCAGCGGACCGCTCCTACGAGCAGTACTTC. Protein product: CASSADRSYEQYF.